The sequence of this TCR beta chain was determined in a study of cytomegalovirus exposure and HLA in healthy donors (dated by TCRdb to 2016 to 2017). Regarding the study in general: In an earlier analysis of 550 to 750 of the donors, approximately 260 Gb of sequence data and 120 million or so unique TCR beta sequences from 150 million to 200 million T cells were reported. About 300 gigabases of sequencing data and tens of millions of unique TCR sequences were included in an early release covering roughly 600 HLA-typed donors. Of the roughly 400 genotyped donors, about 80% fell in the genetic ancestry cluster associated with self-reported Caucasian donors. The study aimed to test whether signatures of past pathogen exposure could be identified by cataloging public T cell receptors. The T cell repertoires of about 700 subjects were profiled by immunosequencing and related to cytomegalovirus serostatus. In addition to the first cohort of about 650 subjects, a separate validation cohort of some 120 different subjects was used. High-throughput TCR immunosequencing, statistical association of individual TCRs with disease status, and machine learning were combined to predict cytomegalovirus infection status. A later analysis re-analyzed previously published TCR beta repertoires from 600 to 850 donors and added high-resolution HLA genotyping to study TCR occurrence patterns. The later analysis used no new phenotypic data to find candidate immune exposures, relying instead on TCR beta sequences and their occurrence across donors. An earlier analysis of 587 of the donors used high-throughput TCR beta sequencing to judge whether each TCR beta V gene segment behaved as functional or pseudogenic. Alongside the repertoire data, information on donor age, sex, ethnicity and CMV serostatus was compiled. Genome-wide SNP genotypes for about 55% of the 666 donors were used in a later genetic analysis, which treated that subset as a discovery cohort. Every repertoire in the discovery cohort had been generated on one and the same sequencing platform. HLA typing covered class I and class II loci at four-digit resolution. Typing coverage differed by locus: A, B, C, DRB1 and DQB1 were typed in about 629-630 donors, DQA1 in roughly 510, DPA1 in 600 to 610, and DPB1 in 472. Because of strong linkage in the cohort, four or five DR-DQ haplotypes were treated as single units for association and clustering. Among roughly 370 genotyped donors of the cohort, an average of 235,054 unique TCR beta nucleotide sequences were sequenced per donor, roughly 18% of them non-productive.

The cohort comprised 550 to 700 healthy bone marrow donors. Cohort members were all nominally healthy when sampled, although unrecorded immune exposures were likely present. The donor tested CMV seropositive, placing the donor among the roughly 300 seropositive members of the cohort. A peripheral blood sample was provided by each donor, and peripheral blood mononuclear cells were used for TCR beta sequencing. Genomic DNA was extracted from the blood cell samples with the Qiagen DNeasy Blood Extraction Kit. General conclusions and limits of the study: Because HLA typing was missing for some donors at each locus, association tests included only the typed subset. In a later analysis, several top co-occurrence clusters were reported to appear linked to parvovirus B19, influenza, CMV and Epstein-Barr virus. A later genetic analysis reported fewer N-insertions in productive TCRs among donors in an Asian-associated ancestry cluster than the roughly 620-donor mean. Most CMV-associated TCR beta chains appeared to be HLA-restricted in a later analysis, and the HLA associations seemed to be driven largely by CMV exposure. Assigning TCR associations to individual alleles was difficult when HLA alleles, especially DR and DQ, strongly co-occurred. Some 16 rarely observed V segments, including chromosome 9 orphons, were excluded from the earlier analysis of approximately 500 of the donors because counts were too low. The authors suggested that the approach could potentially be extended to other disease states and immunological phenotypes. Three of the identified cytomegalovirus-associated TCR beta chains were confirmed in vitro to be specific for cytomegalovirus antigens. Most TCR sequences were observed very rarely across donors, whereas some public TCRs were present in many individuals. In this cohort, only TCR beta chains were sequenced, and detectable features were limited by the absence of alpha or paired-chain data. In a later analysis, HLA-associated TCR beta chains showed more clonal expansion and lower generation probabilities than non-associated chains that were equally common. A cluster of highly shared sequence variants was judged likely to represent a technical artifact of the sequencing pipeline. An association between a missense DCLRE1C variant and V-gene and J-gene trimming of TCR beta chains was found in a later genetic analysis and replicated in an independent cohort. Some IMGT-functional V segments, including TRBV6-2 and TRBV6-3, could not be distinguished by the 87-base-pair reads and were therefore excluded. The classifier was reported to diagnose cytomegalovirus status with high specificity and sensitivity in both the original and validation cohorts. In the study, about 150 TCR beta chains were listed as associated with cytomegalovirus. In an earlier analysis of approximately 590 of the donors, most TCR beta V segments were observed in productive rearrangements about 87% or about 30% of the time, broadly matching IMGT annotations. A further reported finding was that TCR beta sequences accurately predicted the HLA-A and HLA-B alleles for most subjects in the first cohort. For the cohort, immune exposure information was limited to CMV serostatus. A later analysis found that TCR association rates varied across HLA loci, with DRB1 alleles showing the most associated TCRs and HLA-C alleles the fewest. Roughly uniform sequencing depth across donors was assumed in presence/absence analyses, although this assumption may not hold. At a false discovery rate of 0.05, a later analysis linked under 20,000 TCR beta sequences to specific HLA alleles. Correlated functional status among segregating V segments might be attributable to linkage disequilibrium, but an unknown experimental factor could not be ruled out.

Points on this clone: The antigen this receptor binds is unknown. No quality values exist for individual bases; no much larger clone is one base distant.

Receptors were amplified or captured by the immunoSEQ multiplex PCR assay. For the multiplex PCR, a mixture combining 60 forward primers for TCR Vbeta segments and 13 reverse primers for TCR Jbeta segments was used. A multiplex PCR assay on genomic DNA amplified the CDR3 region of rearranged TCR beta genes. On the Illumina HiSeq System, the amplified TCR beta libraries were sequenced as 87-base-pair reads. In the source study's methods: A later analysis tallied roughly 80 million unique TCR beta chains across the 666 repertoires, and approximately 12 million of those chains were shared by two or more donors. To remove PCR and sequencing errors, raw reads were error-corrected and collapsed into unique sequences using a nearest-neighbor algorithm that merged closely related sequences. V, D and J gene segments were assigned by aligning CDR3 sequences to IMGT reference sequences. Each retained sequence needed at least a six-nucleotide match to both a V gene segment and a J gene segment. Rearrangements were called productive when the CDR3 lacked stop codons and stayed in frame with V and J; all others were non-productive. Following IMGT convention, CDR3 was defined as the stretch from the second conserved V-encoded cysteine to the conserved J-encoded phenylalanine. Sequences without an unambiguous match to a single V gene segment were excluded from the earlier analysis of 450 to 750 of the donors. In an earlier analysis of approximately 610 of the donors, V segments were called functional above 56.7% productive rearrangements and were called segregating when the between-donor standard deviation exceeded 5%. A statistical classification framework was developed to diagnose cytomegalovirus status using the catalog of TCR beta chain sequences. A later analysis assigned V and J genes by comparing TCR nucleotide sequences with IMGT/GENE-DB human TR gene sequences. In a later analysis, CDR3 sequences and most-parsimonious VDJ recombination scenarios were assigned using the TCRdist pipeline. In a later analysis, each TCR beta chain was defined by its CDR3 amino acid sequence together with its V-gene family, and reads without a unique V-gene family were excluded. A later analysis removed 600 or so highly shared, low-generation-probability nucleotide sequences to deal with suspected cross-contamination and a sequencing artifact. For each public chain, a later analysis derived a clonal expansion index from normalized ranks of inferred template counts within each repertoire. In a later analysis, generation probabilities were computed using a VDJ recombination model fitted to out-of-frame rearrangements, and the results were checked against IGoR. A later analysis scored TCR-TCR, TCR-HLA and TCR-CMV co-occurrence with hypergeometric tests, applying a repertoire-size bias correction to TCR pairs. In a later analysis, false discovery rates were estimated by permuting HLA or CMV assignments 20 times. In a later analysis, co-occurring TCRs were grouped with DBSCAN, and TCRdist sequence similarity was added when clustering was performed within HLA-allele-positive subsets. Repertoires with fewer than 30,000 or more than 120,000 public chains were left out of co-occurrence clustering, as were about 5 repertoires with anomalous nucleotide sharing. Not all clones reach the TCRdb copy of this immuneACCESS table, which keeps in-frame sequences only. Checked studies attribute under half of the gap to unresolved V genes and leave the rest unexplained. The V and J calls and clone size are taken from that table; D and trimming were inferred from the DNA. The sample profile shows tens of thousands of clones; around 81% of them were found once. Of the sample, 5.5% to 7% is held by the ten largest clones.

Taken from cysteine to phenylalanine, the CDR3 has 13 residues. CDR3 DNA is the only sequence kept; it has 39 bases, read in frame from the first base. V was cut back by 9 bases and J by 4 bases, leaving a gap of 12 bases between them. CDR1 and CDR2 (LNHNV, YYDKDF) derive from the germline V gene (reference sequence). This receptor was obtained from a man between 18 and 29 years old in good health and CMV-seropositive. Here the chain combines TRBV15 and TRBJ2-2; TRBD1 is a weak D gene call, 7 bases matching. The sequenced sample consisted of PBMCs. The CDR3 protein sequence reads: CATDREATGELFF. The bases are TGTGCCACAGACAGGGAGGCCACCGGGGAGCTGTTTTTT.